The 26 T cell receptor beta chains below all came from one sample that was sequenced in a study of a mutant IDH1 vaccine in newly diagnosed glioma. The assay was immunoSEQ multiplex PCR, and TCRdb's table has in-frame clones only and misses some. This table holds tens of thousands of clones, around 86% found once. Sample time point: week 35, safety follow-up. The investigators gave 300 ug of mutant IDH1 20-mer peptide in each vaccine dose, together with topical imiquimod. The antigens these receptors bind are not known. This specimen consisted of PBMCs, obtained from a glioma patient whose treatment included an IDH1 peptide vaccine. These receptors came from a woman aged 40 to 49 with glioma. Some clones in this sample may be carry-over from other donors' samples.

In its sample, this clone was seen a few times. The chain uses TRBV4-2 and TRBJ2-2; the D call may be TRBD1 or TRBD2 (6 bases each). CDR1 is LGHNA, CDR2 YNFKEQ, per germline. The length of the CDR3 is 16 residues. V lost 0 bases and J 6 bases, leaving 14 bases between the germline ends. Here the CDR3 reads CASSQEHGGLAGELFF. The CDR3 DNA follows: TGTGCCAGCAGCCAAGAACATGGGGGGCTGGCCGGGGAGCTGTTTTTT.

The genes are TRBV11-2 and TRBJ2-1; 12 bases match TRBD2. CDR1 is SGHAT and CDR2 is FQNNGV in the germline V gene. The length of the CDR3 is 15 residues. V lost 3 bases and J lost 3; bases outside the gene matches: 0. The CDR3 coding sequence is TGTGCCAGCAGCTTGGGACTAGCGGGCTACAATGAGCAGTTCTTC. Translating it yields CASSLGLAGYNEQFF.

This chain connects TRBV6-5 to TRBJ2-7, with D unclear. CDR3 length equals 14 residues. CDR1 and CDR2 (germline): MNHEY, SVGAGI. The V end lost 6 bases, the J end lost 0 bases, and 12 bases lay between the germline ends. The DNA for the CDR3 is TGTGCCAGCAGCCCCATGGGCAGCTCCTACGAGCAGTACTTC. Its translation is CASSPMGSSYEQYF.

V gene TRBV5-6 combines with J gene TRBJ2-3; the D is unclear. V shed 0 bases and J shed 9 bases, with 11 bases lying between them. The CDR3 is 13 residues long. Germline CDR1 SGHDT, CDR2 YYEEEE. In DNA form, the CDR3 reads TGTGCCAGCAGCTTGGCAGGCGCCCCAACGCAGTATTTT. Amino acids: CASSLAGAPTQYF.

This chain links TRBV7-2 with TRBJ2-1; D is possibly TRBD1 (6 bases). The CDR3 runs to 12 residues. The germline V gene encodes CDR1 SGHTA and CDR2 FQGNSA. The V gene lost 5 bases and the J gene lost 7 bases, with 9 bases spanning the gap. CDR3 loop: CASSPTGNEQFF. The CDR3 nucleotides read TGTGCCAGCAGCCCGACAGGTAATGAGCAGTTCTTC.

This sequence joins TRBV19 and TRBJ2-3, with no clear D. Germline V gene sequence: CDR1 LNHDA, CDR2 SQIVND (reference sequence). The CDR3 is 12 residues long. Trimming cost V 6 bases and J 3 bases, with 7 bases left between them. In DNA form, the CDR3 reads TGTGCCAGTAGCCTGAATACAGATACGCAGTATTTT. Residues: CASSLNTDTQYF.

The V call is TRBV4-3, the J call TRBJ2-1; D unresolved. The CDR3 has 18 residues. Germline V gene lookup returns CDR1 LGHNA and CDR2 YSLEER. Trimming shortened V by 0 bases and J by 5 bases, and 20 bases separated the two germline ends. The CDR3 region is CASSQDPAASTFHNEQFF. The DNA for the CDR3 is TGCGCCAGCAGCCAAGATCCGGCAGCGTCCACGTTCCACAATGAGCAGTTCTTC.

The chain carries TRBV5-1 and TRBJ2-5, with D hard to call. TRBJ2-7 explains the end of the DNA better; the J call may be wrong. Germline assignment: CDR1 SGHRS and CDR2 YFSETQ. This CDR3 comprises 11 residues. The CDR3 spells CASSALNEQYF. The CDR3, as DNA: TGCGCCAGCAGCGCGTTAAACGAGCAGTACTTC.

The rearrangement links TRBV10-3 to TRBJ2-3; 7 nucleotides agree with TRBD2. The V gene's germline CDR1 is ENHRY and CDR2 SYGVKD. The CDR3 length is 13 residues. V dropped 7 bases and J dropped 6; count of bases not matched to a gene: 7. CDR3 residues: CAITEQRDDTQYF. CDR3 DNA: TGTGCCATCACCGAACAGCGGGATGATACGCAGTATTTT.

V and J are TRBV5-4 and TRBJ2-1, with D perhaps TRBD2 (5 bases). CDR3 size: 15 residues. Germline CDR1 SGHNT, CDR2 YYREEE (reference sequence). V was clipped by 1 base and J by 6 bases, with 14 bases between them. The CDR3 reads CASSLKGLTGNEQFF. In DNA, the CDR3 is TGTGCCAGCAGCTTGAAAGGACTCACCGGCAATGAGCAGTTCTTC.

The chain recombines TRBV15 with TRBJ1-4; D possibly corresponds to TRBD1 (6 bases). CDR3 size: 15 residues. V was clipped by 6 bases and J by 5 bases, with 16 bases between them. In germline, CDR1 is LNHNV, CDR2 YYDKDF (reference sequence). CDR3 in amino acids: CATSHIRGGNEKLFF. The CDR3 DNA sequence: TGTGCCACCAGTCATATCAGGGGAGGGAATGAAAAACTGTTTTTT.

This sequence joins TRBV10-3 and TRBJ2-1; D may be TRBD2 (6 bases). This CDR3 spans 15 amino acids. Germline V gene lookup returns CDR1 ENHRY and CDR2 SYGVKD. The V gene lost 0 bases and the J gene lost 7 bases, with 13 bases spanning the gap. CDR3 bases: TGTGCCATCAGTGAGTCGTGGGAGCGGGCTAATGAGCAGTTCTTC. Translated, it gives CAISESWERANEQFF.

The V gene is TRBV12-5, the J gene TRBJ1-1; TRBD1 matches 8 bases. Trimming took 4 bases from V and 5 from J; bases not matched to a gene: 9. The germline gives CDR1 LGHNT, CDR2 FRNRAP. The CDR3 extends over 15 amino acids. The CDR3 region has the DNA TGTGCTAGTGGTTCCATCCCAGGGGGCGAAACTGAAGCTTTCTTT. Translating it yields CASGSIPGGETEAFF.

The chain uses TRBV7-9 and TRBJ2-1, with D maybe TRBD2 (5 bases). Germline V lookup: CDR1 SEHNR, CDR2 FQNEAQ (reference sequence). V was pared by 5 bases and J by 6 bases, with 14 bases between. The CDR3 length is 14 residues. This chain's CDR3 is CASSQPGGSNEQFF. The CDR3 region has the DNA TGTGCCAGCAGCCAACCTGGCGGGTCCAATGAGCAGTTCTTC. Complete variable domain (other parts from reference TRBV7-9 and TRBJ2-1): DTGVSQNPRHKITKRGQNVTFRCDPISEHNRLYWYRQTLGQGPEFLTYFQNEAQLEKSRLLSDRFSAERPKGSFSTLEIQRTEQGDSAMYLCASSQPGGSNEQFFGPGTRLTVL.

This chain joins TRBV25-1 and TRBJ1-5; D is possibly TRBD1 (5 bases). Trimming left V 1 base short and J 6 bases short, with 13 bases between. This CDR3 contains 15 residues. Germline CDR1 is MGHDK and CDR2 is SYGVNS. The CDR3 sequence: CASSESGDLGQPQHF. CDR3 in DNA: TGTGCCAGCAGTGAATCCGGGGACCTCGGTCAGCCCCAGCATTTT.

This clone occurred once. This chain uses TRBV6-1 with TRBJ2-5; D assignment may be TRBD1 or TRBD2 (7 bases each). CDR3 length equals 15 residues. Trimming left V 3 bases short and J 3 bases short, with 14 bases between. CDR1 is MNHNS, CDR2 SASEGT, per germline. The CDR3: CASSDRQGGKETQYF. The CDR3, as DNA: TGTGCCAGCAGTGACAGACAGGGAGGGAAAGAGACCCAGTACTTC.

V usage is TRBV4-2 and J usage is TRBJ2-4; the match to TRBD2 covers 16 bases. Germline trimming cut 4 bases from V and 4 bases from J; bases unmatched to any gene: 10. The CDR3 is 19 amino acids. Germline CDR1 is LGHNA and CDR2 is YNFKEQ. CDR3 amino acids: CASSPRGLAGGPGKNIQYF. CDR3 DNA sequence: TGTGCCAGCAGCCCCCGGGGACTAGCGGGAGGGCCTGGAAAAAACATTCAGTACTTC.

V usage is TRBV25-1 and J usage is TRBJ1-1; no clear D. CDR1 and CDR2 from the germline V gene are MGHDK and SYGVNS. CDR3 size: 13 residues. Deletions cut 6 bases from V and 3 bases from J, with 11 bases between. CDR3 protein: CASREDFDTEAFF. In nucleotides, the CDR3 is TGTGCCAGCAGGGAGGACTTCGACACTGAAGCTTTCTTT.

In this sample, this clone turned up once. In DNA, the CDR3 is TGTGCCAGCAGCGTAGGGGTGGGGACAGATACGCAGTATTTT. It yields the protein CASSVGVGTDTQYF. V is TRBV9 and J is TRBJ2-3; D not resolved. Germline assignment: CDR1 SGDLS and CDR2 YYNGEE. This CDR3 contains 14 residues. Trimming stripped 0 bases from V and 3 bases from J, with 8 bases between.

In this sample, this clone turned up a few times. The rearrangement joins TRBV29-1 to TRBJ1-4, with a weak D call TRBD1 (6 bases). CDR1 and CDR2 (germline): SQVTM, ANQGSEA. V was pared by 4 bases and J by 8 bases, with 14 bases between. There are 13 residues in the CDR3. CDR3 DNA: TGCAGCGTTGCGGGGGGCGATGGAGAAAAACTGTTTTTT. Translated: CSVAGGDGEKLFF.

The V and J genes are TRBV15 and TRBJ2-2, with a tentative D call TRBD2 (5 bases). Germline V gene data show CDR1 as LNHNV and CDR2 as YYDKDF (reference sequence). The CDR3 has 16 residues. With 1 base removed from V and 7 bases from J, the gap between germline ends came to 16 bases. The chain's CDR3 is CATSRGRRVGDGELFF. The CDR3 DNA reads as TGTGCCACCAGCAGAGGGCGAAGGGTCGGGGACGGGGAGCTGTTTTTT.

For the CDR3, the DNA is TGTGCCAGCAGCTCGCACTTATATGGCTACACCTTC. Protein sequence: CASSSHLYGYTF. The chain links TRBV7-2 to TRBJ1-2; no definite D call. Germline-derived CDR1 and CDR2 are SGHTA and FQGNSA. This CDR3 is built from 12 residues. V was shortened by 4 bases and J by 5 bases, with 8 bases between the two germline ends.

The V gene is TRBV5-5, the J gene TRBJ2-7, with a weak D call TRBD2 (6 bases). Germline V CDR1 and CDR2: SGHKS, YYEKEE (reference sequence). The length of the CDR3 is 15 residues. Between the trimmed V and J ends, which lost 7 bases and 0 bases, there was a span of 17 bases. The CDR3 loop reads CASFYPGAGSYEQYF. CDR3 DNA sequence: TGTGCCAGCTTCTACCCGGGAGCTGGCTCCTACGAGCAGTACTTC. The full variable domain, rest sourced from reference TRBV5-5 and TRBJ2-7, is DAGVTQSPTHLIKTRGQQVTLRCSPISGHKSVSWYQQVLGQGPQFIFQYYEKEERGRGNFPDRFSARQFPNYSSELNVNALLLGDSALYLCASFYPGAGSYEQYFGPGTRLTVT.

The gene calls are TRBV5-1 and TRBJ2-2, with a possible D match to TRBD2 (6 bases). CDR1 is SGHRS and CDR2 is YFSETQ in the germline V gene. CDR3 size: 16 residues. Trimming shortened V by 3 bases and J by 1 base, and 13 bases separated the two germline ends. The CDR3 is CASSYAAGLNTGELFF. In DNA, the CDR3 is TGCGCCAGCAGCTACGCTGCGGGACTGAACACCGGGGAGCTGTTTTTT.

CDR3 DNA: TGTGCCTGTCAGAGAGGGAATTCACCCCTCCACTTT. Protein: CACQRGNSPLHF. The chain couples TRBV30 to TRBJ1-6; D gene uncertain. CDR1 is GTSNPN and CDR2 is SVGIG in the germline V gene (reference sequence). The V end lost 6 bases, the J end lost 7 bases, and 10 bases lay between the germline ends. This CDR3 has 12 residues. The full variable domain, its missing parts supplied by reference TRBV30 and TRBJ1-6, is SQTIHQWPATLVQPVGSPLSLECTVEGTSNPNLYWYRQAAGRGLQLLFYSVGIGQISSEVPQNLSASRPQDRQFILSSKKLLLSDSGFYLCACQRGNSPLHFGNGTRLTVT.

This chain uses TRBV1 with TRBJ2-1; the table assigns TRBD2, which was not confirmed against the DNA. TRBV1 has pseudogene status. This CDR3 contains 16 residues. Written as DNA, the CDR3 is TGCACCAGCAGCCAATGGACTAGCAGGGATTACAATGAGCAGTTCTTC. Translating gives CTSSQWTSRDYNEQFF.